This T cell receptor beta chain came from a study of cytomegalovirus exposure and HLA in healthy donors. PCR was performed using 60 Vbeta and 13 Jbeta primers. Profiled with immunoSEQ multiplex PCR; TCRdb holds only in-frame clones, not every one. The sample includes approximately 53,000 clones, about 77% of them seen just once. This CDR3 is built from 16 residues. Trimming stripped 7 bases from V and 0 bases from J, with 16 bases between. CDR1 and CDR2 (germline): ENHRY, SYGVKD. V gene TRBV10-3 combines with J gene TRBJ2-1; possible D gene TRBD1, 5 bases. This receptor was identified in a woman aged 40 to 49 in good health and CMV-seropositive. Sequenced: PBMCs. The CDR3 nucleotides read TGTGCCATCACCCCGACAGTGACGAGCTCCTACAATGAGCAGTTCTTC. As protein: CAITPTVTSSYNEQFF.